Below are 23 T cell receptor beta chains sequenced from a single sample in a study of HIV-infected patients and healthy controls. All unsorted peripheral T cells were captured because whole blood was used without fractionation. cDNA was made from roughly 470 ng RNA using alpha and beta constant primers. Separate chain-specific third strand synthesis with multiplexing indices produced the alpha and beta libraries. TCRdb used MiXCR to reprocess the 5' RACE reads, holding one entry per CDR3 protein. The sample lists 10,000 or so distinct CDR3 sequences; under 6% were seen once. The specimen sequenced was blood. All receptors derive from an adult in good health.

The V gene is TRBV27, the J gene TRBJ1-6, with 7 positions matching TRBD1. The CDR3 is made up of 17 amino acids. Trimming removed 7 bases from V and 9 bases from J; junction bases left unmatched: 18. The V gene's germline CDR1 is MNHEY and CDR2 SMNVEV (reference sequence). The DNA for the CDR3 is TGTGCCAGCACCGAAAGACGAGACAGGGCTAAAAGTTCACCCCTCCACTTT. Amino acids: CASTERRDRAKSSPLHF.

By frequency in the sample, this clonotype is medium-sized (0.01 to 0.1%). V and J are TRBV28 and TRBJ1-1; a weak D match, TRBD1 (6 bases). V lost 8 bases, J lost 7 bases, and 11 bases lay in between. CDR3 size: 11 residues. CDR1 is MDHEN, CDR2 SYDVKM, per germline. The CDR3 reads CASGGQREAFF. CDR3 coding DNA: TGTGCCAGCGGAGGACAGCGTGAAGCTTTCTTT.

The sample holds many counts of this clonotype. The chain joins TRBV2 to TRBJ1-1; no reliable D call. The CDR3 is 12 amino acids. Germline loops: CDR1 SNHLY, CDR2 FYNNEI. V shed 1 base and J shed 8 bases, with 8 bases lying between them. The CDR3 DNA reads as TGTGCCAGCAGTGAAGAAAGGAGGGAAGCTTTCTTT. This gives the protein CASSEERREAFF.

J is TRBJ2-5 and V is TRBV7-2; 7 bases map to TRBD1. From germline, CDR1 is SGHTA and CDR2 FQGNSA. With 2 bases clipped from V and 1 base from J, the junction kept 7 bases outside the gene matches. The CDR3 covers 16 residues. The CDR3, as DNA: TGTGCCAGCAGCTTATCATCCGGGACAGCCCAAGAGACCCAGTACTTC. Its translation: CASSLSSGTAQETQYF.

This clonotype was seen many times. The chain employs TRBV7-2 and TRBJ2-3; 9 bases match TRBD1. CDR1 SGHTA and CDR2 FQGNSA come from the germline V gene. The CDR3 spans 15 residues. The V segment lost 1 base and the J segment 5 bases; nucleotides outside the gene matches: 4. Here the CDR3 DNA reads TGTGCCAGCAGCTTAGACAGGGGGCGAGTAGATACGCAGTATTTT. Its translation is CASSLDRGRVDTQYF. Full variable domain (missing parts from reference TRBV7-2 and TRBJ2-3): GAGVSQSPSNKVTEKGKDVELRCDPISGHTALYWYRQSLGQGLEFLIYFQGNSAPDKSGLPSDRFSAERTGGSVSTLTIQRTQQEDSAVYLCASSLDRGRVDTQYFGPGTRLTVL.

The chain recombines TRBV10-3 with TRBJ2-3; no reliable D call. Trimming pared 1 base from V and 6 bases from J, leaving 8 bases between. Germline assignment: CDR1 ENHRY and CDR2 SYGVKD. This CDR3 has 13 residues. The CDR3 DNA is TGTGCCATCAGTGAGTGGGGTACGGATACGCAGTATTTT. Residues: CAISEWGTDTQYF.

This clonotype was recorded at least ten times. V usage is TRBV28 and J usage is TRBJ2-3, with D perhaps TRBD1 (5 bases). The CDR3 is 18 residues long. Germline V gene lookup returns CDR1 MDHEN and CDR2 SYDVKM. V shed 2 bases and J shed 2 bases, with 20 bases lying between them. The CDR3 reads CASSLILTAMEVTDTQYF. CDR3 sequence (DNA): TGTGCCAGCAGTTTAATTTTGACAGCGATGGAAGTCACAGATACGCAGTATTTT.

Judged by abundance, this clonotype is medium-sized. The chain recombines TRBV4-2 with TRBJ2-7; D gene uncertain. CDR3 size: 13 residues. Germline CDR1 and CDR2: LGHNA and YNFKEQ. V lost 0 bases to trimming and J lost 4 bases, with 7 bases between them. The CDR3 loop is CASSQEKEYEQYF. DNA of the CDR3: TGTGCCAGCAGCCAAGAGAAGGAGTACGAGCAGTACTTC.

The chain employs TRBV2 and TRBJ2-3; D remains unclear. V lost 4 bases to trimming and J lost 2 bases, with 4 bases between them. Germline V gene lookup returns CDR1 SNHLY and CDR2 FYNNEI. The length of the CDR3 is 12 residues. The CDR3 sequence: CASSADTDTQYF. CDR3 in DNA: TGTGCCAGCAGTGCGGACACAGATACGCAGTATTTT.

The chain carries TRBV6-1 and TRBJ2-2, with D uncertain. Germline assignment: CDR1 MNHNS and CDR2 SASEGT. The CDR3 has 14 residues. With 6 bases removed from V and 1 base from J, the gap between germline ends came to 9 bases. This chain's CDR3 is CASSPLQNTGELFF. The DNA for the CDR3 is TGTGCCAGCAGCCCGCTCCAGAACACCGGGGAGCTGTTTTTT.

This clonotype is labeled as medium-sized. The rearrangement links TRBV7-2 to TRBJ2-1; TRBD2 matches at 8 bases. V trimming: 9 bases; J trimming: 2 bases; junction bases outside the gene matches: 12. The length of the CDR3 is 16 residues. From germline, CDR1 is SGHTA and CDR2 FQGNSA. As DNA, the CDR3 is TGTGCCAGTACTCCCTGGGGAGCGGGGGCCTACAATGAGCAGTTCTTC. It specifies CASTPWGAGAYNEQFF.

This clonotype has ten or more counts. The chain recombines TRBV11-3 with TRBJ2-3; the match to TRBD2 covers 12 bases. V lost 5 bases, J lost 2 bases, and 5 bases stayed unmatched. Germline V gives CDR1 SGHNT, CDR2 YENEEA. This CDR3 has 16 residues. The CDR3, as DNA: TGTGCCAGCAGCAAGGGACTAGCGGGTGACACAGATACGCAGTATTTT. Amino acids: CASSKGLAGDTDTQYF.

In its sample, this clonotype ranks as medium-sized. The rearrangement links TRBV20-1 to TRBJ1-5, with TRBD1 as a possible D gene (6 bases). CDR3 length: 16 amino acids. Trimming removed 3 bases from V and 0 bases from J, with 15 bases in between. Germline CDR1 and CDR2: DFQATT and SNEGSKA (reference sequence). The CDR3 region is CSARGGGPNSNQPQHF. Written as DNA, the CDR3 is TGCAGTGCTAGGGGAGGGGGACCGAATAGCAATCAGCCCCAGCATTTT.

With regard to this clonotype: A much larger clone differs from this one at a single base, so this may be a read error. The chain uses TRBV28 and TRBJ1-6; D unresolved. This CDR3 has 14 amino acids. From germline, CDR1 is MDHEN and CDR2 SYDVKM. CDR3 sequence (DNA): TGTGCCAGCAGCCATGATGACCACCTCGCACCCCCCCACTTT. It specifies CASSHDDHLAPPHF.

This clonotype is classed as medium-sized. The chain has TRBV7-3 and TRBJ2-3; 8 bases agree with TRBD1. J was trimmed by 0 bases and V by 0 bases; bases with no gene match: 5. Germline CDR1 and CDR2: SGHTA and FQGTGA. The CDR3 extends over 17 amino acids. CDR3 nucleotide sequence: TGTGCCAGCAGCTTAACGCGACAGGGGTCTAGCACAGATACGCAGTATTTT. This sequence encodes CASSLTRQGSSTDTQYF.

Relative to its sample, this clonotype is large. The chain has TRBV28 and TRBJ2-3; 10 positions agree with TRBD2. Germline V gene lookup returns CDR1 MDHEN and CDR2 SYDVKM. The junction had 14 bases not matched to a gene; V was cut back by 2 bases and J by 3 bases. This CDR3 has 19 amino acids. As DNA, the CDR3 is TGTGCCAGCAGTTTAGAGGTCGGAGCTAGCGGGAGTTCGACAGATACGCAGTATTTT. Encoded protein: CASSLEVGASGSSTDTQYF.

This clonotype was seen ten or more times. The chain carries TRBV6-5 and TRBJ2-3; tentatively, D is TRBD1 or TRBD2 (5 bases each). V lost 6 bases to trimming and J lost 6 bases, with 16 bases between them. CDR3 length: 14 residues. Germline loops: CDR1 MNHEY, CDR2 SVGAGI. The CDR3 region is CASRGVFPEDTQYF. The DNA of the CDR3 is TGTGCCAGCAGGGGGGTCTTCCCGGAGGATACGCAGTATTTT.

The sample holds many counts of this clonotype. V usage is TRBV28 and J usage is TRBJ1-2, with D uncertain. The V gene's germline CDR1 is MDHEN and CDR2 SYDVKM. This CDR3 has 13 amino acids. The ends were cut back, 2 bases at V and 4 bases at J, with 8 bases in the middle. CDR3 DNA sequence: TGTGCCAGCAGTTTAGGGCACAGCTATGGCTACACCTTC. Its protein product is CASSLGHSYGYTF.

By sample fraction, this clonotype is medium-sized. The chain has TRBV24-1 and TRBJ2-5; D may be TRBD1 (6 bases). The CDR3 length is 15 residues. V shed 2 bases and J shed 0 bases, with 9 bases lying between them. Germline CDR1 is KGHDR and CDR2 is SFDVKD. Here the CDR3 DNA reads TGTGCCACCAGTGATTCGGACAGACACCAAGAGACCCAGTACTTC. It yields the protein CATSDSDRHQETQYF.

This clonotype was seen ten or more times. V gene TRBV6-1 combines with J gene TRBJ2-1; TRBD1 is a possible D gene (6 bases). This CDR3 is 14 amino acids long. V lost 3 bases and J 10 bases, leaving 16 bases between the germline ends. Germline CDR1 MNHNS, CDR2 SASEGT. The CDR3 bases are TGTGCCAGCAGTGACCAGGGGCCTATGGGGGAGCAGTTCTTC. Translation gives CASSDQGPMGEQFF.

This clonotype is judged medium-sized. The V call is TRBV30, the J call TRBJ2-7, with D hard to call. This CDR3 is built from 14 residues. Germline-derived CDR1 and CDR2 are GTSNPN and SVGIG (reference sequence). Between the trimmed V and J ends, which lost 0 bases and 4 bases, there was a span of 13 bases. CDR3 sequence reads: CAWSVKGGKYEQYF. The CDR3 DNA follows: TGTGCCTGGAGTGTCAAGGGTGGGAAATACGAGCAGTACTTC.

V gene TRBV10-3 combines with J gene TRBJ2-3; 8 bases line up with TRBD1. Germline assignment: CDR1 ENHRY and CDR2 SYGVKD. J lost 1 base, V lost 3 bases, and 6 bases had no gene match. The CDR3 consists of 16 residues. The CDR3 nucleotides read TGTGCCATCAGTGACGGCAGGGGGCAGGGCACAGATACGCAGTATTTT. As protein: CAISDGRGQGTDTQYF.

This clonotype was seen at least ten times. The chain is built from TRBV12-3 or TRBV12-4 and TRBJ2-6; tentatively, D is TRBD1 (6 bases). CDR3 length equals 15 residues. The V end lost 2 bases, the J end lost 3 bases, and 8 bases lay between the germline ends. Here the CDR3 reads CASSLWGLGANVLTF. The DNA of the CDR3 is TGTGCCAGCAGTTTATGGGGGCTTGGGGCCAACGTCCTGACTTTC.